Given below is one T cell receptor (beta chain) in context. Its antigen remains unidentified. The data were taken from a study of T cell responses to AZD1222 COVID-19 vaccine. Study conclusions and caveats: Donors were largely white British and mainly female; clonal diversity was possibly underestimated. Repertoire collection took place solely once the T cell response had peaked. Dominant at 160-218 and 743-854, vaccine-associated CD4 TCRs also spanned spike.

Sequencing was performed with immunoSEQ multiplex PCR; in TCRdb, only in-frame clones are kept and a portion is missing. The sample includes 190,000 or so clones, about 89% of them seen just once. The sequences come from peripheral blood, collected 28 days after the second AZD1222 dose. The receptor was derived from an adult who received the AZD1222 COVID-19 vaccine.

The CDR3 DNA is TGTGCCAGCAGTCAGTATTTGACTAGCGGGAGTGCCGAGCAGTACTTC. Residues: CASSQYLTSGSAEQYF. The chain carries TRBV2 and TRBJ2-7, with 12 bases fitting TRBD2. V lost 5 bases, J lost 6 bases, and 11 bases stayed unmatched. Looked up from germline, CDR1 is SNHLY and CDR2 is FYNNEI. The CDR3 is 16 residues long.